The clone carrying this TCR beta chain was observed many times. Its antigen is undetermined. The CDR3 runs to 13 residues. Deletions cut 4 bases from V and 11 bases from J, with 15 bases between. The germline CDR1 and CDR2 sequences are SEHNR and FQNEAQ (reference sequence). The data were taken from a study of T-cell memory formation after mild COVID-19. As for the study in general: The two donors had largely donor-specific TCR clusters. Overall study findings and caveats: Among contracting clones, CD4+ were mainly CM/EM and CD8+ enriched in EMRA. CD4/CD8 balance held among clones contracting day 15 to 85, and later expanders leaned CD4+.

The TCR alpha and TCR beta cDNA libraries, bearing sample barcodes and UMIs, were generated by 5'RACE using constant-segment primers. One entry per CDR3 protein, called by TCRdb with MiXCR from the 5' RACE reads. Of fewer than 350,000 distinct CDR3 sequences listed, more than 15% are singletons. Input material: PBMCs or a T cell subset sorted from them (not recorded which). This rearrangement joins TRBV7-9 to TRBJ1-5; D remains ambiguous. The sequence came from a man aged 18-30 years who had mild COVID-19 (a few samples of this study predate the infection). Cell type and time point are not known. The CDR3 reads CASSSGWELAQHF. DNA of the CDR3: TGTGCCAGCAGCTCGGGGTGGGAGTTGGCCCAGCATTTT.